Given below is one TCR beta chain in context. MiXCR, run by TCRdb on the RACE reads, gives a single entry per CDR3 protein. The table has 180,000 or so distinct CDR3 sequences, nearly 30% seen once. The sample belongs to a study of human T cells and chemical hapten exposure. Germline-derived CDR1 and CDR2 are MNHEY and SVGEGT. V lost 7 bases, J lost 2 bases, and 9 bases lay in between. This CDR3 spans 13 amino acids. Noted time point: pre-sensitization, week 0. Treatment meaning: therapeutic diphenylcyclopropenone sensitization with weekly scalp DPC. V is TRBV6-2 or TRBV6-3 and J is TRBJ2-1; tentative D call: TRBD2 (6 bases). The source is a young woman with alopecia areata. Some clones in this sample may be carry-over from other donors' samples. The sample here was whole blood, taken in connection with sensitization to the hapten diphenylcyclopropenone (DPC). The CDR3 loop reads CASTPGAYNEQFF. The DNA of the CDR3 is TGTGCCAGCACCCCGGGGGCCTACAATGAGCAGTTCTTC.